This T cell receptor (beta chain) originates from a study of regulatory T cells in long-lasting Graves disease. Both iRepertoire HTBI primers and Arm-PCR of CDR3 regions were used to build the TCR beta libraries. Each CDR3 protein gets one entry after TCRdb re-called the multiplex PCR reads with MiXCR. The sample carries around 400,000 distinct CDR3 sequences, around 15% recorded once. Specified time point: newly diagnosed GD, antithyroid drugs for less than 3 months. Making the TCR library involved RNA that had been extracted from PBMCs. The source of the patients was an endocrinology department in Xi'an, China. The sample consisted of peripheral blood mononuclear cells (PBMCs), taken at new diagnosis, from a patient treated with antithyroid drugs. The TCR originated in a female donor with Graves disease.

CDR3: CATSTRTNQPQHF. CDR3 DNA: TGTGCCACCAGTACGCGGACCAATCAGCCCCAGCATTTT. The gene calls are TRBV24-1 and TRBJ1-5; the D is unclear. The germline V and J ends were trimmed by 6 bases and 3 bases, with 8 bases remaining between them. Germline values: CDR1 KGHDR, CDR2 SFDVKD. CDR3 length: 13 residues.